A selection of T cell receptor beta chains follows, all from one sample in a study of shared T cell receptors in the human thymus. Sequenced by immunoSEQ multiplex PCR; TCRdb stores in-frame clones only, minus some. The sample has 700,000 or so clones; over 75% are singletons. These same records also appear under a second study, on human thymus T cells.

The sequencing input was thymocytes. Every receptor here comes from a girl under three years old with a congenital heart defect. CDR3s include the opening cysteine and the closing phenylalanine or tryptophan. Each record gives: V gene, clone size, D gene, J gene, CDR3 DNA, CDR3 protein. D genes are given only for firm matches. Rows give clone size only sometimes, using once, few, many, or a class for an expanded clone.

TRBV27	.	TRBD1	TRBJ1-2	TGTGCCAGCAGCCCAGGGGACAGGGGGGACTATGGCTACACCTTC	CASSPGDRGDYGYTF
TRBV25-1	once	.	TRBJ1-1	TGTGCCAGCAGCAGCCCCTGGGGCGACACTGAAGCTTTCTTT	CASSSPWGDTEAFF
TRBV5-8	once	.	TRBJ2-7	TGTGCCAGCAGCTCGCAGGCTAAGCAGTACTTC	CASSSQAKQYF
TRBV19	few	.	TRBJ1-4	TGTGCCAGTAGCCGTGGGAGGGACGAAAAACTGTTTTTT	CASSRGRDEKLFF
TRBV19	.	.	TRBJ2-2	TGTGCCAGTAGTATAGATGAGAGACAGAACACCGGGGAGCTGTTTTTT	CASSIDERQNTGELFF
TRBV28	.	.	TRBJ1-4	TGTGCCATCGCGGGGCGGAATGAAAAACTGTTTTTT	CAIAGRNEKLFF
TRBV7-2	.	.	TRBJ1-6	TGTGCCAGCAGCTTAGGTTACTTGTACGAATCACCCCTCCACTTT	CASSLGYLYESPLHF
TRBV2	.	.	TRBJ1-1	TGTGCCAGTTTTTTTCACGGGAGGGAAGCTTTCTTT	CASFFHGREAFF
TRBV10-1	.	.	TRBJ2-5	TGCGCCAGCAGTGGATGGAGACAGCGCTCCGACCCTCTGGAGACCCAGTACTTC	CASSGWRQRSDPLETQYF
TRBV29-1	.	.	TRBJ1-2	TGCAGCGCCCTTACCGGGACATATGGCTACACCTTC	CSALTGTYGYTF
TRBV28	.	.	TRBJ2-2	TGTGCCAGCAGTCCGCGACAGGAGTGGGCCTTCAGGAACACCGGGGAGCTGTTTTTT	CASSPRQEWAFRNTGELFF
TRBV11-2	.	TRBD2	TRBJ2-2	TGTGCCAGCAGCTTAGAACAGGGGGAGGGTAGCGGGGGGCATACCGGGGAGCTGTTTTTT	CASSLEQGEGSGGHTGELFF
TRBV29-1	.	.	TRBJ1-1	TGCAGCGTCAACGCCGAGACAGGGAACACTGAAGCTTTCTTT	CSVNAETGNTEAFF
TRBV15	.	.	TRBJ1-1	TGTGCCACCAGCACACCCATGACAGGCGCATTGGGCACTGAAGCTTTCTTT	CATSTPMTGALGTEAFF
TRBV4-1	once	.	TRBJ2-2	TGCGCCAGCAGCCAAGATAACAGAAACACCGGGGAGCTGTTTTTT	CASSQDNRNTGELFF
TRBV4-3	.	.	TRBJ1-2	TGCGCCAGCAGCCGAAGACCCCAGACAGGCTATGGCTACACCTTC	CASSRRPQTGYGYTF
TRBV5-1	once	.	TRBJ2-2	TGCGCCAGCTCTGTACAGGGAGACACCGGGGAGCTGTTTTTT	CASSVQGDTGELFF
TRBV11-2	.	.	TRBJ1-1	TGTGCCAGCAGCTTACCCAGGGGCATGGAAGCTTTCTTT	CASSLPRGMEAFF
TRBV2	.	TRBD1	TRBJ2-7	TGTGCCAGCAACCCAACCGGGACAGTCTACGAGCAGTACTTC	CASNPTGTVYEQYF
TRBV7-6	once	.	TRBJ1-1	TGTGCCAGCAGCTTAGGGAAGGCGGGGGGCTCGAACACTGAAGCTTTCTTT	CASSLGKAGGSNTEAFF
TRBV28	.	TRBD1	TRBJ1-3	TGTGCCAGCAGTATGCGACCGGGACAGGGGTTTAAGTCGTCTAATAGGTCTGGAAACACCATATATTTT	CASSMRPGQGFKSSNRSGNTIYF
TRBV5-1	.	TRBD1	TRBJ1-2	TGCGCCAGCAGCTTGGCCGGACAGGCGACCGGCTACACCTTC	CASSLAGQATGYTF
TRBV12-5	.	.	TRBJ2-5	TGTGCTAGTGGTTTGCGAGTCCAAGAGACCCAGTACTTC	CASGLRVQETQYF
TRBV9	.	TRBD2	TRBJ2-5	TGTGCCAGCAGCGCCCCTCGGGGGGGCCAAGAGACCCAGTACTTC	CASSAPRGGQETQYF
TRBV20-1	.	.	TRBJ1-2	TGCAGTGCTACAGGGGATGGCTACACCTTC	CSATGDGYTF
TRBV19	.	.	TRBJ1-1	TGTGCCAGTAGTATAGATGGTCGTCAGGGAGCTTTCTTT	CASSIDGRQGAFF
TRBV6-6	.	.	TRBJ1-3	TGTGCCAGCAATCCGGTTCCGGGATCGGGTGGTAACACCATATATTTT	CASNPVPGSGGNTIYF
TRBV29-1	.	TRBD2	TRBJ2-1	TGCAGCGTCGACCAAGCGGGGGAGAACAATGAGCAGTTCTTC	CSVDQAGENNEQFF